This TCR beta chain was identified in a study of T cells expressing NK-cell markers. Broader study findings: Several of the donors also had these clonotypes leading their CD3+CD56-NKG2C+ fraction.

This CDR3 contains 16 residues. Germline loops: CDR1 MNHEY, CDR2 SMNVEV (reference sequence). For this clonotype: Its antigen is currently unknown.

TCRdb reworked the 5' RACE reads into one entry per CDR3 protein, no DNA. The table counts around 380,000 distinct CDR3 sequences; 9.5% to 12% lies in the top ten. The J gene is TRBJ2-3, the V gene TRBV27; as DNA is missing, the TRBD2 call by TCRdb cannot be tested. Sequenced sample: blood T cells: a sorted CD56 or NKG2C T cell subset, CD4+ or CD8+ T cells, or bulk PBMC T cells (not recorded which). This sequence was found in a woman aged 45-59 years in good health. This chain's CDR3 is CASSRRGEGGTDTQYF.